The 15 T cell receptor beta chains listed next were all sequenced from one sample in a study of cytomegalovirus exposure and HLA in healthy donors. Primers included in the PCR were 60 Vbeta and 13 Jbeta primers. Clones were read by immunoSEQ multiplex PCR, and TCRdb kept only the in-frame ones, dropping some. Of tens of thousands of clones in the sample, roughly four fifths were seen once. Specimen: PBMCs. These receptors all stem from a woman in her forties or fifties in good health and CMV-seropositive.

This chain joins TRBV9 and TRBJ1-3, with 9 positions matching TRBD1. Per the germline V gene, CDR1 is SGDLS and CDR2 is YYNGEE. V lost 3 bases to trimming and J lost 6 bases; unmatched junction nucleotides: 7. CDR3 length: 15 amino acids. The CDR3 sequence: CASSAPRTGVNTIYF. CDR3 bases: TGTGCCAGCAGCGCCCCACGGACAGGGGTAAACACCATATATTTT.

This clone was counted a single time. This chain links TRBV19 with TRBJ2-1, with 7 positions matching TRBD1. V was pared by 7 bases and J by 1 base, with 10 bases of the junction left unmatched. CDR3 length equals 16 residues. Looked up from germline, CDR1 is LNHDA and CDR2 is SQIVND (reference sequence). In DNA, the CDR3 is TGTGCCAGTATAGACAGGGTCGAGAATTCCTACAATGAGCAGTTCTTC. Amino acids: CASIDRVENSYNEQFF.

This clone was seen just once. The rearrangement links TRBV6-4 to TRBJ2-2, with no clear D. Trimming shortened V by 5 bases and J by 4 bases, and 8 bases separated the two germline ends. The length of the CDR3 is 13 residues. CDR1 is MRHNA and CDR2 is SNTAGT in the germline V gene. This CDR3 reads CASSSVSTGELFF. The CDR3 region has the DNA TGTGCCAGCAGTAGCGTTAGCACCGGGGAGCTGTTTTTT.

The chain is built from TRBV27 and TRBJ1-5, with unresolved D. V was pared by 2 bases and J by 3 bases, with 11 bases between. CDR3 length: 15 residues. The germline V gene encodes CDR1 MNHEY and CDR2 SMNVEV (reference sequence). The CDR3 nucleotides are TGTGCCAGCAGTTTAGTTGGAGAATTCAATCAGCCCCAGCATTTT. Translated, it gives CASSLVGEFNQPQHF.

The J gene is TRBJ2-7, the V gene TRBV18; D gene uncertain. V lost 6 bases, J lost 3 bases, and 15 bases lay in between. Germline loops: CDR1 KGHSH, CDR2 LQKENI. This CDR3 region has 14 residues. CDR3 nucleotides: TGTGCCAGCTCTGACGACCGAGGTTACTACGAGCAGTACTTC. It encodes CASSDDRGYYEQYF. Based on the CDR3 plus reference TRBV18 and TRBJ2-7, the full variable domain is NAGVMQNPRHLVRRRGQEARLRCSPMKGHSHVYWYRQLPEEGLKFMVYLQKENIIDESGMPKERFSAEFPKEGPSILRIQQVVRGDSAAYFCASSDDRGYYEQYFGPGTRLTVT.

In DNA, the CDR3 is TGTGCCAGCAGGATCGACCGGAGCCACGAGCAGTACTTC. Amino acid sequence: CASRIDRSHEQYF. The J gene is TRBJ2-5, the V gene TRBV28; D uncertain. The J call may be wrong; the DNA end is better matched by TRBJ2-7. In germline, CDR1 is MDHEN, CDR2 SYDVKM. This CDR3 contains 13 residues.

This clone was observed a handful of times. The V and J genes are TRBV6-4 and TRBJ2-3; D uncertain. CDR1 is MRHNA, CDR2 SNTAGT, per germline. The V end was cut by 0 bases, the J end by 1 base, with 11 bases between. The CDR3 is 16 amino acids. This CDR3 reads CASSDSGLTGTDTQYF. As DNA, the CDR3 is TGTGCCAGCAGTGACTCGGGCCTCACGGGCACAGATACGCAGTATTTT.

About this clone: At one end, the junction sequence differs from germline, possibly due to a read error. The chain has TRBV30 and TRBJ2-5; D is ambiguous. Germline CDR1 reads GTSNPN; CDR2 reads SVGIG (reference sequence). The CDR3 totals 15 residues. This CDR3 is CAWTLRPPGQEAQYF. The CDR3 DNA sequence: TGTGCCTGGACACTGAGACCGCCCGGTCAAGAGGCCCAGTACTTC.

The V and J genes are TRBV5-6 and TRBJ1-1; perhaps TRBD1 as D (6 bases). Germline V gene data show CDR1 as SGHDT and CDR2 as YYEEEE. Trimming removed 5 bases at V and 2 bases at J, with 16 bases between. CDR3 size: 15 residues. CDR3 amino acids: CASRGFGGRNTEAFF. CDR3 nucleotide sequence: TGTGCCAGCAGGGGGTTCGGGGGGCGAAACACTGAAGCTTTCTTT.

V and J are TRBV18 and TRBJ2-2; 8 bases align to TRBD2. Germline trimming cut 0 bases from V and 9 bases from J; bases unmatched to any gene: 12. The germline V gene encodes CDR1 KGHSH and CDR2 LQKENI. The CDR3 sequence is 17 residues long. This CDR3 is CASSPPASGGPQWELFF. CDR3 DNA sequence: TGTGCCAGCTCACCACCGGCATCGGGAGGGCCACAATGGGAGCTGTTTTTT.

The genes are TRBV14 and TRBJ2-5; TRBD2 aligns across 12 bases. Unmatched junction bases numbered 4, after V lost 3 bases and J lost 5 bases. The CDR3 consists of 15 residues. Per the germline V gene, CDR1 is SGHDN and CDR2 is FVKESK. The CDR3 protein is CASSQRLAGVETQYF. CDR3 in DNA: TGTGCCAGCAGCCAGAGACTAGCGGGAGTGGAGACCCAGTACTTC.

V gene TRBV30 combines with J gene TRBJ1-5; no reliable D call. The germline CDR1 and CDR2 sequences are GTSNPN and SVGIG (reference sequence). This CDR3 spans 13 amino acids. Deletions cut 1 base from V and 2 bases from J, with 6 bases between. This CDR3 reads CAWSGGRNQPQHF. CDR3 nucleotide sequence: TGTGCCTGGAGTGGAGGGCGCAATCAGCCCCAGCATTTT.

There are a few counts of this clone. The V and J genes are TRBV28 and TRBJ1-2; D not certain. The V end was cut by 4 bases, the J end by 0 bases, with 12 bases between. The CDR3 is made up of 15 amino acids. Germline CDR1 and CDR2: MDHEN and SYDVKM. Written as DNA, the CDR3 is TGTGCCAGCAGTTCCCATGGAGAGTCTAACTATGGCTACACCTTC. Translation gives CASSSHGESNYGYTF.

The J gene is TRBJ1-5, the V gene TRBV6-1; TRBD1 agrees at 8 bases. Looked up from germline, CDR1 is MNHNS and CDR2 is SASEGT. After removal of 6 bases from V and 4 bases from J, the junction contained 5 bases not matched to a gene. This CDR3 region has 14 residues. The CDR3 region is CASRTRQGNQPQHF. CDR3 nucleotides: TGTGCCAGCAGGACAAGACAGGGGAATCAGCCCCAGCATTTT.

The J gene is TRBJ1-1, the V gene TRBV23-1; 9 bases fit TRBD1. TRBV23-1 belongs to the ORF category, with a function that is uncertain. V shed 3 bases and J 1 base; nucleotides not matched to a gene: 12. The CDR3 is made up of 18 amino acids. For the CDR3, the DNA is TGCGCCAGCAGTCACAAAGGGGGTAACAGGGGGCCGAACACTGAAGCTTTCTTT. Amino acids: CASSHKGGNRGPNTEAFF.